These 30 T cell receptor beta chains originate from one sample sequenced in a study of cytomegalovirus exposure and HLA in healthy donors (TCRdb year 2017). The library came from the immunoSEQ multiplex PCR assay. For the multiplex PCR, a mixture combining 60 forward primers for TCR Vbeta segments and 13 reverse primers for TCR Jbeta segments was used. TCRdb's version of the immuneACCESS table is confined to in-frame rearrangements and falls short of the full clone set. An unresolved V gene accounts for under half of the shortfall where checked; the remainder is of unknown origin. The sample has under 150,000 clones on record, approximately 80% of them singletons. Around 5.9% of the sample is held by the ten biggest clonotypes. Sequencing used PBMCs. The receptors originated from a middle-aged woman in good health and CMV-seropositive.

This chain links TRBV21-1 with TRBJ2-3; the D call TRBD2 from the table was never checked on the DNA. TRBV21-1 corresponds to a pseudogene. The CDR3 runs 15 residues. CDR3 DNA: TGTGCCAGCAGCAAAGGACCGGGAAGGACAGATACGCAGTATTTT. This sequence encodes CASSKGPGRTDTQYF.

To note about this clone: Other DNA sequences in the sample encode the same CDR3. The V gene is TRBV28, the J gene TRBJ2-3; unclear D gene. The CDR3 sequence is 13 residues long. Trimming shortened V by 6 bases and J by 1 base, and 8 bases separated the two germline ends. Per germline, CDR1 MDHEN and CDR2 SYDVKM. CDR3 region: CASSGEGTDTQYF. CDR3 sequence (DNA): TGTGCCAGCAGCGGTGAGGGCACAGATACGCAGTATTTT.

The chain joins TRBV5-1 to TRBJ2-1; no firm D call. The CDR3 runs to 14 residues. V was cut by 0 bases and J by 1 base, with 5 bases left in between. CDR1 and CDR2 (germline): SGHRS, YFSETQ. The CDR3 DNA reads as TGCGCCAGCAGCTTGGACGGGTCCTACAATGAGCAGTTCTTC. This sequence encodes CASSLDGSYNEQFF. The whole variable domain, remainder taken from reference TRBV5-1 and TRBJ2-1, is KAGVTQTPRYLIKTRGQQVTLSCSPISGHRSVSWYQQTPGQGLQFLFEYFSETQRNKGNFPGRFSGRQFSNSRSEMNVSTLELGDSALYLCASSLDGSYNEQFFGPGTRLTVL.

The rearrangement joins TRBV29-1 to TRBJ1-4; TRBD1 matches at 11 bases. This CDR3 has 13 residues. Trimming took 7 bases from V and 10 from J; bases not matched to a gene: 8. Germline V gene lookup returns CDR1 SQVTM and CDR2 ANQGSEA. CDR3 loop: CSAIRDRGGKLFF. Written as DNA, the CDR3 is TGCAGCGCTATCCGGGACAGGGGGGGAAAACTGTTTTTT. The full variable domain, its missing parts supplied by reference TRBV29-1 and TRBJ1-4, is SAVISQKPSRDICQRGTSLTIQCQVDSQVTMMFWYRQQPGQSLTLIATANQGSEATYESGFVIDKFPISRPNLTFSTLTVSNMSPEDSSIYLCSAIRDRGGKLFFGSGTQLSVL.

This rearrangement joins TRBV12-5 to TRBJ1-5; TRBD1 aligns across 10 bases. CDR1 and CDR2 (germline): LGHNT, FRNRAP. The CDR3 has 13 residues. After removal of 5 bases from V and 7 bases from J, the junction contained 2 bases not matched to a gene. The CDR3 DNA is TGTGCTAGTGGTGGGACAGGGGACCAGCCCCAGCATTTT. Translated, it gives CASGGTGDQPQHF.

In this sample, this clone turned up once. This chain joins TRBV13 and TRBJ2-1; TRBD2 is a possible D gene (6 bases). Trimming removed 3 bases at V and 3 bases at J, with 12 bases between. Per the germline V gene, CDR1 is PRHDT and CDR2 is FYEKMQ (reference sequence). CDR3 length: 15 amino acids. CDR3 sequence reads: CASSFGGALYNEQFF. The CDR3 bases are TGTGCCAGCAGCTTCGGGGGAGCTCTCTACAATGAGCAGTTCTTC.

The CDR3 DNA reads TGTGCCAGTAGTATGTACGTTAGCTCTGGAAACACCATATATTTT. Its translation: CASSMYVSSGNTIYF. This chain joins TRBV19 and TRBJ1-3; D call uncertain. CDR3 length: 15 amino acids. Trimming pared 3 bases from V and 0 bases from J, leaving 9 bases between. Germline CDR1 LNHDA, CDR2 SQIVND (reference sequence).

The CDR3 sequence: CASSSHRGDDTQYF. DNA of the CDR3: TGTGCCAGCAGTAGTCACAGGGGGGATGATACGCAGTATTTT. The J gene is TRBJ2-3, the V gene TRBV27; 8 bases align to TRBD1. This CDR3 region has 14 residues. Trimming removed 5 bases from V and 6 bases from J; junction bases left unmatched: 7. CDR1 MNHEY and CDR2 SMNVEV come from the germline V gene (reference sequence).

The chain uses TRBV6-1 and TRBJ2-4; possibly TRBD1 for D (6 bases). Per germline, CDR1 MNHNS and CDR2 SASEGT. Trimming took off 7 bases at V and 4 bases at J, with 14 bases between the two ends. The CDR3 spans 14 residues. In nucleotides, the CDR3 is TGTGCCAGCACAGGGGCCGCCTCAAAAAACATTCAGTACTTC. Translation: CASTGAASKNIQYF.

CDR3: CASSKPGTGGETQYF. CDR3 DNA: TGTGCCAGCAGCAAACCAGGGACAGGGGGGGAGACCCAGTACTTC. The chain uses TRBV7-9 and TRBJ2-5; 11 nucleotides align to TRBD1. V trimming: 5 bases; J trimming: 5 bases; junction bases outside the gene matches: 7. The CDR3 totals 15 residues. Germline V lookup: CDR1 SEHNR, CDR2 FQNEAQ (reference sequence). Variable domain in full (rest from reference TRBV7-9 and TRBJ2-5): DTGVSQNPRHKITKRGQNVTFRCDPISEHNRLYWYRQTLGQGPEFLTYFQNEAQLEKSRLLSDRFSAERPKGSFSTLEIQRTEQGDSAMYLCASSKPGTGGETQYFGPGTRLLVL.

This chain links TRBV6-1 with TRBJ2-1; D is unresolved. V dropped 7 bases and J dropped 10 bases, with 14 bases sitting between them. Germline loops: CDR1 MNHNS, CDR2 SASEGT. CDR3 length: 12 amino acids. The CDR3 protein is CASKSRRGEQFF. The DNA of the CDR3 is TGTGCCAGCAAGTCAAGGAGAGGCGAGCAGTTCTTC.

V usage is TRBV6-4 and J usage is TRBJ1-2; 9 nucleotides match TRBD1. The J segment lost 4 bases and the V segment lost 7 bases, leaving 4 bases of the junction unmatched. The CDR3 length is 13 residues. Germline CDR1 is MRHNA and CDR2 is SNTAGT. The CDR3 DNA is TGTGCCAGCACTATGGGACAGGGCTATGGCTACACCTTC. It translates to CASTMGQGYGYTF.

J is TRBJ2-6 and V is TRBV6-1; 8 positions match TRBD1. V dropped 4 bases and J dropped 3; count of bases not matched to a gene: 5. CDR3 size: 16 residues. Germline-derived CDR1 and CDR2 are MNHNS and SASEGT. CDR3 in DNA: TGTGCCAGCAGTGCTCAGGGGGCGCGTGGGGCCAACGTCCTGACTTTC. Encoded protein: CASSAQGARGANVLTF.

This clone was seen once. The CDR3 reads CASSLGLAHEQFF. The CDR3, as DNA: TGTGCCAGCAGTCTGGGTCTAGCCCATGAGCAGTTCTTC. The rearrangement links TRBV28 to TRBJ2-1; D might be TRBD2 (5 bases). Germline V gives CDR1 MDHEN, CDR2 SYDVKM. With 5 bases removed from V and 8 bases from J, the gap between germline ends came to 13 bases. The CDR3 consists of 13 residues.

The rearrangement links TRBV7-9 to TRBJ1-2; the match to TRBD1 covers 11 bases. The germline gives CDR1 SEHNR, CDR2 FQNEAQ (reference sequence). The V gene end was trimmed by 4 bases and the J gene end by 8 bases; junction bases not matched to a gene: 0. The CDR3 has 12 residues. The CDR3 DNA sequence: TGTGCCAGCAGCTGGACAGGGGGCGGCTACACCTTC. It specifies CASSWTGGGYTF.

DNA for the CDR3: TGTGCCAGCAGCCAAGCGCTAGCGGGAGAGGTACGGCAGTTCTTC. Protein: CASSQALAGEVRQFF. The V gene is TRBV14, the J gene TRBJ2-1, with TRBD2 matching 10 bases. Germline V CDR1 and CDR2: SGHDN, FVKESK. After removal of 1 base from V and 12 bases from J, the junction contained 9 bases not matched to a gene. The CDR3 has 15 residues.

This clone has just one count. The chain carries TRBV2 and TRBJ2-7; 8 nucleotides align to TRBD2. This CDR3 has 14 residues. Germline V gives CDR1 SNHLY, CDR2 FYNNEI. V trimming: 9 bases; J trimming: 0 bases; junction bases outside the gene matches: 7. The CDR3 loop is CASLSGGSSYEQYF. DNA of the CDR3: TGTGCCAGTTTAAGCGGGGGCAGCTCCTACGAGCAGTACTTC. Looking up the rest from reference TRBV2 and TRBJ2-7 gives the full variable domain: EPEVTQTPSHQVTQMGQEVILRCVPISNHLYFYWYRQILGQKVEFLVSFYNNEISEKSEIFDDQFSVERPDGSNFTLKIRSTKLEDSAMYFCASLSGGSSYEQYFGPGTRLTVT.

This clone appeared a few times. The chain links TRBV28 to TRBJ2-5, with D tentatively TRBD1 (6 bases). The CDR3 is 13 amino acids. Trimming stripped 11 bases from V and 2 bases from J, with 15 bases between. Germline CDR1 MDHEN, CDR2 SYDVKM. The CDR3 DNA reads TGTGCCCACAGGGCCCCTTCTCAAGAGACCCAGTACTTC. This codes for CAHRAPSQETQYF.

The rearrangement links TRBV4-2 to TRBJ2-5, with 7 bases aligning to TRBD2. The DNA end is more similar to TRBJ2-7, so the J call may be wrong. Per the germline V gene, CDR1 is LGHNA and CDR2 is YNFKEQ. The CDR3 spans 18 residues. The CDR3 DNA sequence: TGTGCCAGCAGCCAAGAATTGCGGGCCGGGGAGGGAAACTACGAGCAGTACTTC. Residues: CASSQELRAGEGNYEQYF.

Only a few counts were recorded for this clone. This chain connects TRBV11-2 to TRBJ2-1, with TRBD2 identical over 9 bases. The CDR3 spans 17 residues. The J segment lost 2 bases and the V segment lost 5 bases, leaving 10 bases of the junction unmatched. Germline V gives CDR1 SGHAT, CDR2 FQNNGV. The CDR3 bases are TGTGCCAGCAGCGATTTAAGCGGGAGGAGTACCTACAATGAGCAGTTCTTC. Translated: CASSDLSGRSTYNEQFF.

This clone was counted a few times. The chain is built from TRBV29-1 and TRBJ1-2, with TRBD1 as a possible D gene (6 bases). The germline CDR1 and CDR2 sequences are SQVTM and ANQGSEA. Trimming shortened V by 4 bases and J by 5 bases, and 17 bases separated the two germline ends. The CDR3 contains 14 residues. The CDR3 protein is CSVGARTEGYGYTF. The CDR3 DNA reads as TGCAGCGTTGGGGCTCGGACAGAGGGATATGGCTACACCTTC.

The CDR3 region is CASSPRHSSGNTIYF. The CDR3 DNA reads TGTGCCAGCAGCCCGCGACACTCCTCTGGAAACACCATATATTTT. This rearrangement joins TRBV9 to TRBJ1-3; D remains unclear. Per the germline V gene, CDR1 is SGDLS and CDR2 is YYNGEE. This CDR3 has 15 residues. Trimming removed 4 bases at V and 0 bases at J, with 11 bases between.

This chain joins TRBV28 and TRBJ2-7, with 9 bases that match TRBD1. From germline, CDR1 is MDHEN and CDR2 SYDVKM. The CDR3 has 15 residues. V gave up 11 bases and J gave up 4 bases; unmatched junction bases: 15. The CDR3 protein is CAGTLQGANSYEQYF. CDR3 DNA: TGTGCCGGCACTTTACAGGGGGCGAACTCATACGAGCAGTACTTC.

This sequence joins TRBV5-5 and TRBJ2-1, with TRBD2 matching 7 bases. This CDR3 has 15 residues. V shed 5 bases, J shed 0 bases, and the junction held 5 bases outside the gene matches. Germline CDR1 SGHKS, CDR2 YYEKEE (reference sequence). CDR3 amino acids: CASSTGLLSYNEQFF. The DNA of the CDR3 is TGTGCCAGCAGTACGGGACTACTCTCCTACAATGAGCAGTTCTTC.

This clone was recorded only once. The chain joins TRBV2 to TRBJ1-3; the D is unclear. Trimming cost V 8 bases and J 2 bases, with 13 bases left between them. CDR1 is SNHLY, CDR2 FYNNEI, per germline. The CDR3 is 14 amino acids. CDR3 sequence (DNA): TGTGCCAGCCGGTCGGACTTGACTGGAAACACCATATATTTT. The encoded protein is CASRSDLTGNTIYF.

The CDR3 sequence: CASSPGGAGKKLFF. The CDR3 DNA is TGTGCCAGCAGTCCAGGGGGCGCGGGGAAAAAACTGTTTTTT. This sequence joins TRBV6-1 and TRBJ1-4; 8 positions match TRBD1. With V trimmed by 5 bases and J by 9 bases, 8 bases remained unmatched. CDR3 length equals 14 residues. Germline V gene sequence: CDR1 MNHNS, CDR2 SASEGT.

The CDR3, as DNA: TGCGCCAGCAGCCTGAACTCAGGGGGAGCCTACAATGAGCAGTTCTTC. Protein sequence: CASSLNSGGAYNEQFF. This chain links TRBV5-1 with TRBJ2-1, with 7 bases identical to TRBD1. There are 16 residues in the CDR3. The V gene end was trimmed by 4 bases and the J gene end by 2 bases; junction bases not matched to a gene: 9. Germline V gene lookup returns CDR1 SGHRS and CDR2 YFSETQ.

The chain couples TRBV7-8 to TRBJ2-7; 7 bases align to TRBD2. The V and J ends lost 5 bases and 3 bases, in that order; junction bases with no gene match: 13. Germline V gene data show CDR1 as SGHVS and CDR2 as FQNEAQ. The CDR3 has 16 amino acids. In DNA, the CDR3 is TGTGCCAGCAGCCCAATAGGGCCTAGCGGTCACTACGAGCAGTACTTC. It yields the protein CASSPIGPSGHYEQYF.

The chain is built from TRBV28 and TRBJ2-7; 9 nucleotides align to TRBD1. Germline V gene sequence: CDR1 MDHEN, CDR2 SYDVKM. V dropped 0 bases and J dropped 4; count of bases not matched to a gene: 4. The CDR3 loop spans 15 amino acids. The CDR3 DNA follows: TGTGCCAGCAGTTTATGGGGGACAGGGAAATACGAGCAGTACTTC. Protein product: CASSLWGTGKYEQYF.

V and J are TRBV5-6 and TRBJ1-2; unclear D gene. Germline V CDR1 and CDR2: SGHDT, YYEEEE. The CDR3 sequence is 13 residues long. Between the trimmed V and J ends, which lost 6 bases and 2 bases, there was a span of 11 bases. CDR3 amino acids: CASTSAGNYGYTF. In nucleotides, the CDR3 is TGTGCCAGCACCTCTGCGGGAAACTATGGCTACACCTTC.